This TCR beta chain is drawn from a study of cytotoxic CD8 clonotypes in ibrutinib-treated CLL. Across the whole study: After a median of 68 months, 14 patients stayed remitted and some 12 progressed; responses had been partial in about 24 and complete in 2. The study's findings and limits: T-cell clonality at baseline went above that of age-matched healthy donors and rose and fell with circulating CD8+ T-cell counts. Lymph node repertoires were not studied, and sampling times were unmatched.

Here immunoSEQ multiplex PCR was the method, and the copy in TCRdb shows in-frame clones only, minus some. The top ten hold roughly 4.5% of the sample, which has roughly 150,000 clones, approximately 80% seen once. Germline values: CDR1 SGHTA, CDR2 FQGNSA. The V end lost 3 bases, the J end lost 1 base, and 6 bases lay between the germline ends. This CDR3 contains 13 residues. Remarks on this clone: Its antigen remains unidentified.

About 2.2 micrograms of genomic DNA came from cryopreserved PBMCs for TCR beta libraries. The J gene is TRBJ1-1, the V gene TRBV7-2, with D possibly being TRBD1 (6 bases). Specimen: PBMCs, collected after 24 months of ibrutinib treatment. The receptor was derived from a human donor with chronic lymphocytic leukemia. The CDR3 is CASSLGQNTEAFF. CDR3 nucleotide sequence: TGTGCCAGCAGCTTGGGACAGAACACTGAAGCTTTCTTT.